Following are 25 T cell receptor beta chains from one sample sequenced in a study of T-cell reconstitution after alpha-beta-depleted transplantation in children. The authors prepared the TCRbeta library with unique molecular identifiers. TCRdb fed the PCR reads into MiXCR, producing one record per CDR3 protein. The data contain about 400,000 distinct CDR3 sequences, under 20% of them singletons. This material consisted of PBMCs, mostly from graft donor cells, taken 360 days after TCRalphabeta/CD19-depleted stem cell transplant. The source of these receptors is a boy less than two years old who had a stem cell transplant for Wiskott-Aldrich syndrome, so the T cells may come from the graft donor.

V is TRBV24-1 and J is TRBJ2-5; D is perhaps TRBD2 (6 bases). This CDR3 region has 13 residues. The V gene lost 1 base and the J gene lost 9 bases, with 11 bases spanning the gap. CDR1 and CDR2 from the germline V gene are KGHDR and SFDVKD. CDR3 amino acids: CATSDFHTGAQYF. The CDR3 bases are TGTGCCACCAGTGATTTCCATACGGGGGCCCAGTACTTC.

The rearrangement uses TRBV5-1 and TRBJ2-2; D remains unclear. The CDR3 has 13 residues. Germline loops: CDR1 SGHRS, CDR2 YFSETQ. Trimming took off 4 bases at V and 6 bases at J, with 10 bases between the two ends. CDR3 sequence reads: CASSPIFPGELFF. The CDR3 DNA follows: TGCGCCAGCAGCCCGATTTTTCCCGGGGAGCTGTTTTTT. Looking up the rest from reference TRBV5-1 and TRBJ2-2 gives the full variable domain: KAGVTQTPRYLIKTRGQQVTLSCSPISGHRSVSWYQQTPGQGLQFLFEYFSETQRNKGNFPGRFSGRQFSNSRSEMNVSTLELGDSALYLCASSPIFPGELFFGEGSRLTVL.

This clonotype was seen more than once but under ten times. This chain links TRBV20-1 with TRBJ2-7; the match to TRBD2 covers 8 bases. This CDR3 is 15 amino acids long. Losses at the gene ends were 1 base for V and 1 base for J; bases not matched to a gene: 6. Germline V gives CDR1 DFQATT, CDR2 SNEGSKA (reference sequence). The CDR3 DNA reads TGCAGTGCTAGAGTGCCGCGGGAGGAGTCCTACGAGCAGTACTTC. This gives the protein CSARVPREESYEQYF.

This chain uses TRBV5-1 with TRBJ2-5, with D possibly being TRBD1 or TRBD2 (6 bases each). There are 15 residues in the CDR3. V lost 5 bases to trimming and J lost 5 bases, with 19 bases between them. CDR1 is SGHRS and CDR2 is YFSETQ in the germline V gene. The CDR3 spells CASRNARGQFETQYF. The CDR3 bases are TGCGCCAGCAGAAACGCACGGGGGCAGTTTGAGACCCAGTACTTC. The full variable domain, rest sourced from reference TRBV5-1 and TRBJ2-5, is KAGVTQTPRYLIKTRGQQVTLSCSPISGHRSVSWYQQTPGQGLQFLFEYFSETQRNKGNFPGRFSGRQFSNSRSEMNVSTLELGDSALYLCASRNARGQFETQYFGPGTRLLVL.

The chain has TRBV12-3 or TRBV12-4 and TRBJ2-2; 9 nucleotides agree with TRBD2. The CDR3 sequence is 16 residues long. Trimming took 5 bases from V and 1 from J; bases not matched to a gene: 5. CDR3 nucleotides: TGTGCCAGCAGTCCCGCGGGAGGGGGGAACACCGGGGAGCTGTTTTTT. This codes for CASSPAGGGNTGELFF.

The chain combines TRBV18 with TRBJ2-7; D might be TRBD1 (5 bases). V shed 6 bases and J shed 0 bases, with 12 bases lying between them. CDR1 and CDR2 (germline): KGHSH, LQKENI. There are 14 residues in the CDR3. The CDR3 sequence: CASSPAGYSYEQYF. The DNA of the CDR3 is TGTGCCAGCTCCCCAGCAGGGTACTCCTACGAGCAGTACTTC.

The rearrangement links TRBV28 to TRBJ2-4; a possible D gene is TRBD2 (5 bases). The germline V gene encodes CDR1 MDHEN and CDR2 SYDVKM. The CDR3 runs 14 residues. V was pared by 3 bases and J by 8 bases, with 14 bases between. The CDR3 DNA reads as TGTGCCAGCAGTTTGTATGGGTTCGGGGACATTCAGTACTTC. Amino acid sequence: CASSLYGFGDIQYF. The full variable domain, rest sourced from reference TRBV28 and TRBJ2-4, is DVKVTQSSRYLVKRTGEKVFLECVQDMDHENMFWYRQDPGLGLRLIYFSYDVKMKEKGDIPEGYSVSREKKERFSLILESASTNQTSMYLCASSLYGFGDIQYFGAGTRLSVL.

This clonotype was observed a few times. The CDR3 protein is CASSSKTGGQETQYF. CDR3 bases: TGCGCCAGCAGTTCGAAGACAGGGGGACAAGAGACCCAGTACTTC. The chain uses TRBV5-1 and TRBJ2-5, with 9 bases matching TRBD1. Trimming removed 5 bases from V and 2 bases from J; junction bases left unmatched: 7. CDR1 and CDR2 from the germline V gene are SGHRS and YFSETQ. This CDR3 contains 15 residues. The full variable domain, in which reference TRBV5-1 and TRBJ2-5 provide the parts outside the CDR3, is KAGVTQTPRYLIKTRGQQVTLSCSPISGHRSVSWYQQTPGQGLQFLFEYFSETQRNKGNFPGRFSGRQFSNSRSEMNVSTLELGDSALYLCASSSKTGGQETQYFGPGTRLLVL.

This clonotype was picked up many times. V is TRBV9 and J is TRBJ1-6, with 7 nucleotides matching TRBD1. Germline CDR1 is SGDLS and CDR2 is YYNGEE. The CDR3 spans 15 residues. The V segment lost 0 bases and the J segment 12 bases; nucleotides outside the gene matches: 9. The DNA of the CDR3 is TGTGCCAGCAGCGTAGGATTGAAACAGGGGTTACCCCTCCACTTT. This codes for CASSVGLKQGLPLHF.

This clonotype was counted between two and nine times. The chain employs TRBV27 and TRBJ2-7; D might be TRBD1 (6 bases). Germline V lookup: CDR1 MNHEY, CDR2 SMNVEV (reference sequence). The CDR3 loop spans 16 amino acids. The V end lost 7 bases, the J end lost 4 bases, and 23 bases lay between the germline ends. The CDR3 DNA reads as TGTGCCAGCAAGGCCACAGGGTCCGACCGGGGATACGAGCAGTACTTC. Its translation: CASKATGSDRGYEQYF.

This clonotype came up a few times. The CDR3 loop reads CASSHRGETQYF. The CDR3 DNA follows: TGTGCCAGCAGCCACAGGGGTGAGACCCAGTACTTC. The chain uses TRBV2 and TRBJ2-5, with 7 bases lining up with TRBD1. Trimming took 6 bases from V and 5 from J; bases not matched to a gene: 3. In germline, CDR1 is SNHLY, CDR2 FYNNEI. The length of the CDR3 is 12 residues.

This rearrangement joins TRBV7-9 to TRBJ1-2; no reliable D call. The ends were cut back, 4 bases at V and 7 bases at J, with 22 bases in the middle. The length of the CDR3 is 16 residues. Germline-derived CDR1 and CDR2 are SEHNR and FQNEAQ (reference sequence). CDR3 residues: CASSWTVIQRGGGYTF. CDR3 coding DNA: TGTGCCAGCAGCTGGACCGTAATACAACGGGGAGGTGGCTACACCTTC.

This clonotype was detected ten times or more. The chain links TRBV24-1 to TRBJ2-1, with 8 bases that match TRBD1. The CDR3 is made up of 15 amino acids. The ends lost 4 bases at V and 3 bases at J; junction bases unmatched: 4. The germline V gene encodes CDR1 KGHDR and CDR2 SFDVKD. The CDR3 DNA sequence: TGTGCCACCAGTGAAAACAGGGGGTACTACAATGAGCAGTTCTTC. It yields the protein CATSENRGYYNEQFF.

This clonotype was found a few times. CDR3: CSARLPGRGVETQYF. The CDR3 region has the DNA TGCAGTGCTAGGCTCCCAGGTCGGGGGGTTGAGACCCAGTACTTC. The rearrangement links TRBV20-1 to TRBJ2-5, with 7 nucleotides matching TRBD2. V lost 3 bases and J lost 5; bases outside the gene matches: 12. The CDR3 spans 15 residues. The germline V gene has CDR1 DFQATT and CDR2 SNEGSKA (reference sequence).

This clonotype was picked up a small number of times. The V gene is TRBV5-1, the J gene TRBJ1-1; D is unclear. V was clipped by 7 bases and J by 2 bases, with 9 bases between them. This CDR3 has 12 residues. Germline lookup yields CDR1 SGHRS and CDR2 YFSETQ. The CDR3 DNA sequence: TGCGCCAGCCGAAGAGTTAACACTGAAGCTTTCTTT. Translating it yields CASRRVNTEAFF.

V usage is TRBV20-1 and J usage is TRBJ2-3; D gene unclear. The V gene's germline CDR1 is DFQATT and CDR2 SNEGSKA (reference sequence). The CDR3 length is 11 residues. V gave up 5 bases and J gave up 2 bases, with 5 bases separating them. The CDR3 loop is CSAGYTDTQYF. CDR3 nucleotide sequence: TGCAGTGCTGGGTACACAGATACGCAGTATTTT.

This clonotype was seen more than once but under ten times. V is TRBV15 and J is TRBJ2-1, with TRBD2 identical over 13 bases. The CDR3 covers 18 residues. The V gene's germline CDR1 is LNHNV and CDR2 YYDKDF (reference sequence). The trim removed 1 base at V and 7 bases at J, leaving 10 bases unmatched. The CDR3 loop is CATSRVRVLAGGLNEQFF. Written as DNA, the CDR3 is TGTGCCACCAGCAGAGTAAGGGTACTAGCGGGAGGGCTTAATGAGCAGTTCTTC.

This clonotype has at least ten counts. J is TRBJ1-2 and V is TRBV5-1, with D unresolved. The CDR3 extends over 13 amino acids. V lost 4 bases, J lost 2 bases, and 9 bases lay in between. Germline V lookup: CDR1 SGHRS, CDR2 YFSETQ. Here the CDR3 reads CASSPDGNYGYTF. CDR3 DNA sequence: TGCGCCAGCAGCCCGGACGGGAACTATGGCTACACCTTC.

The J gene is TRBJ1-2, the V gene TRBV6-1; no firm D call. V gave up 2 bases and J gave up 6 bases, with 10 bases separating them. CDR3 length equals 13 residues. CDR1 MNHNS and CDR2 SASEGT come from the germline V gene. CDR3 sequence reads: CASSEIFRNGYTF. The CDR3 coding sequence is TGTGCCAGCAGTGAAATCTTCAGGAATGGCTACACCTTC.

The V gene is TRBV2, the J gene TRBJ2-1; 7 positions match TRBD1. Germline V gene data show CDR1 as SNHLY and CDR2 as FYNNEI. Germline trimming cut 8 bases from V and 9 bases from J; bases unmatched to any gene: 10. The CDR3 contains 13 residues. Written as DNA, the CDR3 is TGTGCCAGCGGCTTGACAGGGTACGGTGAGCAGTTCTTC. As protein: CASGLTGYGEQFF.

In its sample, this clonotype was seen many times. The rearrangement links TRBV18 to TRBJ1-6; D is unclear. Trimming removed 6 bases from V and 7 bases from J, with 10 bases in between. Per the germline V gene, CDR1 is KGHSH and CDR2 is LQKENI. This CDR3 has 13 residues. CDR3 amino acids: CASSPDGNSPLHF. The DNA of the CDR3 is TGTGCCAGCTCGCCTGACGGGAATTCACCCCTCCACTTT.

The chain uses TRBV20-1 and TRBJ1-2; possibly TRBD1 for D (5 bases). Germline CDR1 reads DFQATT; CDR2 reads SNEGSKA (reference sequence). V was clipped by 6 bases and J by 0 bases, with 11 bases between them. The CDR3 consists of 13 residues. The CDR3 DNA follows: TGCAGTGCCGTTAGGGGAGCTAACTATGGCTACACCTTC. Its protein is CSAVRGANYGYTF.

The rearrangement links TRBV2 to TRBJ2-7, with 12 bases lining up with TRBD2. The germline V gene encodes CDR1 SNHLY and CDR2 FYNNEI. This CDR3 contains 18 residues. V shed 6 bases, J shed 2 bases, and the junction held 14 bases outside the gene matches. CDR3: CASSSAGTSGLYPYEQYF. DNA of the CDR3: TGTGCCAGCAGCTCCGCCGGGACTAGCGGGTTATACCCCTACGAGCAGTACTTC.

This chain joins TRBV4-3 and TRBJ2-7, with TRBD2 as a possible D gene (6 bases). The V gene lost 0 bases and the J gene lost 4 bases, with 10 bases spanning the gap. The CDR3 covers 14 residues. CDR1 and CDR2 (germline): LGHNA, YSLEER. Written as DNA, the CDR3 is TGCGCCAGCAGCCAAGACATTGGAGGGTACGAGCAGTACTTC. Translation: CASSQDIGGYEQYF.

This clonotype was seen ten or more times. This chain joins TRBV12-3 or TRBV12-4 and TRBJ2-3; 7 bases are a match to TRBD2. The ends lost 5 bases at V and 10 bases at J; junction bases unmatched: 12. The CDR3 runs to 14 residues. The CDR3 bases are TGTGCCAGCAGTATGACTAGCCCTGGTACTGCGCAGTATTTT. It codes for CASSMTSPGTAQYF.